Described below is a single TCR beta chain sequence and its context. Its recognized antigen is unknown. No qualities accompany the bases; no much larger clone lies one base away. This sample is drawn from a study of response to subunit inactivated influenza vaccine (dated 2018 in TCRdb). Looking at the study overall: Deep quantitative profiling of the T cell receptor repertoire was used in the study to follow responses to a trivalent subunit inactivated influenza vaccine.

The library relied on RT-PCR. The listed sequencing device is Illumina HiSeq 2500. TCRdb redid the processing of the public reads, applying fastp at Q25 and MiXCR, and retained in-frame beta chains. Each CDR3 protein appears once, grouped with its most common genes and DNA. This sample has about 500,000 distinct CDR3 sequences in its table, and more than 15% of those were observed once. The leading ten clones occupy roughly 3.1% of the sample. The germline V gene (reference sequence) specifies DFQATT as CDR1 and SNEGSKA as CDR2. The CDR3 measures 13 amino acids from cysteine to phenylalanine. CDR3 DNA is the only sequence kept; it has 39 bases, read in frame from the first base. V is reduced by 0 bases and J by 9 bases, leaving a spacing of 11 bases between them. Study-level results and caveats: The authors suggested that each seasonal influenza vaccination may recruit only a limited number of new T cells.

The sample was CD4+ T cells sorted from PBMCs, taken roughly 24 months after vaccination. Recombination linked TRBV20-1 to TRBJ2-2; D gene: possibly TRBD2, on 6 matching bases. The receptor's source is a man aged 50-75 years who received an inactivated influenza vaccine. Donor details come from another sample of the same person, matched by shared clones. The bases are TGCAGTGCTAGAGACGGGGGAGTGAGGGAGCTGTTTTTT. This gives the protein CSARDGGVRELFF.